This is a list of T cell receptor beta chains from one sample in a study of graft-versus-host responses after intestinal transplantation. These receptors have no known antigen. The data were produced by immunoSEQ multiplex PCR, yet TCRdb's version contains in-frame clones alone and is incomplete. The repertoire consists of more than 65,000 clones, with approximately 84% occurring once and the leading ten covering 0.39%. This sample comprised unstimulated CD4+ T cells sorted from spleen or lymph node cells, obtained before transplant. The receptors originated from a human donor who was the organ donor for an intestinal transplant. CDR3s include the opening cysteine and the closing phenylalanine or tryptophan. D genes are given only for firm matches. Clone size is not always given. Where it is, it says once, few, many or a class for expanded clones.

TRBV28	TRBD1	TRBJ1-2	.	TGTGCCAGCAGAGTTCCCGGGACAGGTCTCTATGGCTACACCTTC	CASRVPGTGLYGYTF
TRBV19	.	TRBJ1-1	.	TGTGCCAGTAGACCGGACGGGGAGGCTGAAGCTTTCTTT	CASRPDGEAEAFF
TRBV5-1	.	TRBJ1-3	.	TGCGCCAGCAGCTTGGGACAGTCTGTCTCTGGAAACACCATATATTTT	CASSLGQSVSGNTIYF
TRBV28	TRBD2	TRBJ2-5	.	TGTGCCAGCAGTTTAGAAGCGGGGGTACAAGAGACCCAGTACTTC	CASSLEAGVQETQYF
TRBV10-3	.	TRBJ1-6	.	TGTGCCATCAGTGCGGGCAGGGAGGGTTCCGATTCACCCCTCCACTTT	CAISAGREGSDSPLHF
TRBV6-6	.	TRBJ1-2	.	TGTGCCAGCAGTCGACAGTTAGGTGGCTACACCTTC	CASSRQLGGYTF
TRBV15	.	TRBJ1-2	.	TGTGCCACCAGCACAAGCCGTCCGGTCAACTATGGCTACACCTTC	CATSTSRPVNYGYTF
TRBV28	.	TRBJ1-2	once	TGTGCCAGCAGTACAGGGCCAGCTGGCTACACCTTC	CASSTGPAGYTF
TRBV6-5	TRBD1	TRBJ1-6	few	TGTGCCAGCAGCGGACAGGGGAATTCACCCCTCCACTTT	CASSGQGNSPLHF
TRBV27	TRBD2	TRBJ2-1	.	TGTGCCAGCAGTTTCACTAGCGGGGGGATAAACTCCTACAATGAGCAGTTCTTC	CASSFTSGGINSYNEQFF
TRBV29-1	.	TRBJ2-3	few	TGCAGCGTTGGGGGGACACTCACAGATACGCAGTATTTT	CSVGGTLTDTQYF
TRBV6-5	.	TRBJ1-1	.	TGTGCCAGCAGTTACTGGGGCAGGGTAAGGGACACTGAAGCTTTCTTT	CASSYWGRVRDTEAFF
TRBV5-1	TRBD2	TRBJ2-1	.	TGCGCCAGCAGCCGAGCGGGGGGGGGATACAATGAGCAGTTCTTC	CASSRAGGGYNEQFF
TRBV5-6	TRBD1	TRBJ1-2	.	TGTGCCAGCAGCTTGGGACAGGGGACGTATGGCTACACCTTC	CASSLGQGTYGYTF
TRBV7-9	TRBD1	TRBJ1-6	.	TGTGCCAGCAGCTTAGGCGACAGGGGAAATTCACCCCTCCACTTT	CASSLGDRGNSPLHF
TRBV5-8	.	TRBJ1-2	.	TGTGCCAGCAGCATCAGGAACCGGTATGGCTACACCTTC	CASSIRNRYGYTF
TRBV5-6	TRBD1	TRBJ1-4	.	TGTGCCAGCAGCTACGGGACAGGAGCAACTAATGAAAAACTGTTTTTT	CASSYGTGATNEKLFF
TRBV14	.	TRBJ1-6	.	TGTGCCAGCAGCCACAAGCATGGTCCCCTATATTCACCCCTCCACTTT	CASSHKHGPLYSPLHF
TRBV25-1	TRBD1	TRBJ1-5	once	TGTGCCAGCAGTCCCAGGGGGCCGAGCAATCAGCCCCAGCATTTT	CASSPRGPSNQPQHF
TRBV5-1	.	TRBJ2-2	.	TGCGCCAGCAGCTTGGGGCAGGTTACCGGGGAGCTGTTTTTT	CASSLGQVTGELFF
TRBV5-6	TRBD1	TRBJ1-2	.	TGTGCCAGCAGCAAGGACAGGGGGCCTTTGAGTGGCTATGGCTACACCTTC	CASSKDRGPLSGYGYTF
TRBV5-1	.	TRBJ1-4	few	TGCGCCAGCAGCAGAAGGGGGACTGAAAAACTGTTTTTT	CASSRRGTEKLFF
TRBV6-6	.	TRBJ1-2	.	TGTGCCAGCAGTTACTCTAAGGACAGTTTTAACTATGGCTACACCTTC	CASSYSKDSFNYGYTF
TRBV2	.	TRBJ1-2	.	TGTGCCAGCAGCCCGGCAGGAATCAACTATGGCTACACCTTC	CASSPAGINYGYTF